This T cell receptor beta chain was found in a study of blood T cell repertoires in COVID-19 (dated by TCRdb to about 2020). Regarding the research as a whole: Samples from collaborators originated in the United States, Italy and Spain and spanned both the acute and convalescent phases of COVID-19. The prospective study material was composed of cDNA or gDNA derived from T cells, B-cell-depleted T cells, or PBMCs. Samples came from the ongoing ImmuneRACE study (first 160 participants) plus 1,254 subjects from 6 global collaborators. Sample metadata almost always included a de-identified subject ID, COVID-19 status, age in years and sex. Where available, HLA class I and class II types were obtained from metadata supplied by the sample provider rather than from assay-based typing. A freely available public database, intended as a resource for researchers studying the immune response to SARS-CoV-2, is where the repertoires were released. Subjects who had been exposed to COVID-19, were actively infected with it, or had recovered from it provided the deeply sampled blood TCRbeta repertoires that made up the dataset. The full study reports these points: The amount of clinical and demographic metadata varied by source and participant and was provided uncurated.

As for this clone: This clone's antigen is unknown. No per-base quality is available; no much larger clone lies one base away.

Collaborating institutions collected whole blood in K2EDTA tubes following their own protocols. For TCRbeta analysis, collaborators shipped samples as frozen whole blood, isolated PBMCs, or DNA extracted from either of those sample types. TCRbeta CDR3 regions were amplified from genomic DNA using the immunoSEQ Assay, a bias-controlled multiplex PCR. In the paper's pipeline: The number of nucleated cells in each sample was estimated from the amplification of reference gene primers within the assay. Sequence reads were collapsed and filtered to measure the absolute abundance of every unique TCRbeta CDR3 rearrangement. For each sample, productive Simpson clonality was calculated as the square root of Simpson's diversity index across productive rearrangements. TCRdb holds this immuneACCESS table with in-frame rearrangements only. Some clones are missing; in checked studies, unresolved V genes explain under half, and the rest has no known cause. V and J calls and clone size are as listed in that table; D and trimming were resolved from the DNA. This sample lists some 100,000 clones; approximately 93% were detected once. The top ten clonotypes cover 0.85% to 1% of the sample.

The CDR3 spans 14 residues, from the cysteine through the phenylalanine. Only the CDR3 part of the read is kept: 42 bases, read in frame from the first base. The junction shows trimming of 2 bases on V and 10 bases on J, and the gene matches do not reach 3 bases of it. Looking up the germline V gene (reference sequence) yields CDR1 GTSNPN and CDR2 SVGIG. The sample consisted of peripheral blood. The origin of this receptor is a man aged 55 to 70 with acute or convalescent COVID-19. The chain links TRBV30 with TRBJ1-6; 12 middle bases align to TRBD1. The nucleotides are TGTGCCTGGAGTAGGGACAGGGGGCTGTCACCCCTCCACTTT. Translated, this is CAWSRDRGLSPLHF.